This T cell receptor (beta chain) is from a study of CD8 T cells in ankylosing spondylitis. V gave up 8 bases and J gave up 6 bases; unmatched junction bases: 5. The CDR3 length is 13 residues. Germline V CDR1 and CDR2: SNHLY, FYNNEI. Comment on this clonotype: Its antigen is as yet unknown.

By quantitative 5'-RACE with molecular barcodes, the TCR beta libraries were made. TCRdb independently ran MiXCR on the 5' RACE reads; one entry per CDR3 protein. The repertoire holds hundreds of thousands of distinct CDR3 sequences, 25% to 30% seen once, with about 0.89% in the top ten. Study-wide results and limits: Within peripheral blood, clones linked to disease were CD8+ and relatively rare. As reported, disease-linked clones showed significant enrichment in matched ankylosing spondylitis synovial fluid. A subset of motif variants has previously been described in the synovial fluid and blood of reactive arthritis. A TCR beta motif made of about 8 highly homologous variants seemed typical of ankylosing spondylitis blood.

Sequences were obtained from blood, either unsorted or a sorted T cell fraction (not recorded which). This TCR derives from a male donor with ankylosing spondylitis. This rearrangement joins TRBV2 to TRBJ2-1; TRBD2 matches 9 bases. In DNA, the CDR3 is TGTGCCAGCGGGACTAGCCCCCCCAATGAGCAGTTCTTC. This codes for CASGTSPPNEQFF.